The clone carrying this TCR beta chain was seen only a few times. Primers: 60 Vbeta forward and 13 Jbeta reverse. The repertoire was sequenced with immunoSEQ multiplex PCR; TCRdb's copy has only in-frame clones and lacks some. The sample records 100,000 to 150,000 clones, around 73% being singletons. V was pared by 2 bases and J by 5 bases, with 4 bases of the junction left unmatched. This CDR3 contains 14 residues. Germline CDR1 is SGHRS and CDR2 is YFSETQ. These data belong to a study of cytomegalovirus exposure and HLA in healthy donors. This chain links TRBV5-1 with TRBJ2-7; 10 nucleotides agree with TRBD1. The sequenced sample was PBMCs. The sequence derives from a female donor in good health and CMV-seronegative. The CDR3 protein is CASSFGTGDNEQYF. CDR3 in DNA: TGCGCCAGCAGCTTCGGGACAGGGGATAACGAGCAGTACTTC. The entire variable domain, with the rest obtained from reference TRBV5-1 and TRBJ2-7, is as follows: KAGVTQTPRYLIKTRGQQVTLSCSPISGHRSVSWYQQTPGQGLQFLFEYFSETQRNKGNFPGRFSGRQFSNSRSEMNVSTLELGDSALYLCASSFGTGDNEQYFGPGTRLTVT.